The 8 T cell receptor beta chains in this list originate from one sample, sequenced in a study of blood T cell repertoires in COVID-19. TCRdb keeps only in-frame clones here, not all; method: immunoSEQ multiplex PCR. The repertoire has approximately 210,000 clones, 70% to 90% of them found once; the top ten carry 5% to 8%. The sequenced sample was peripheral blood. Every receptor here comes from a woman between 40 and 50 years old who had recovered from COVID-19.

The gene calls are TRBV7-9 and TRBJ2-5; possible D gene TRBD1, 6 bases. Germline V gene sequence: CDR1 SEHNR, CDR2 FQNEAQ (reference sequence). V lost 4 bases, J lost 1 base, and 10 bases lay in between. The CDR3 contains 14 residues. The CDR3 protein is CASSSSGAQETQYF. For the CDR3, the DNA is TGTGCCAGCAGCTCCTCAGGGGCCCAAGAGACCCAGTACTTC. The whole variable domain, filled in from reference TRBV7-9 and TRBJ2-5, reads DTGVSQNPRHKITKRGQNVTFRCDPISEHNRLYWYRQTLGQGPEFLTYFQNEAQLEKSRLLSDRFSAERPKGSFSTLEIQRTEQGDSAMYLCASSSSGAQETQYFGPGTRLLVL.

This clone was picked up one time. V usage is TRBV2 and J usage is TRBJ1-5, with D hard to call. V lost 6 bases and J 7 bases, leaving 13 bases between the germline ends. Looked up from germline, CDR1 is SNHLY and CDR2 is FYNNEI. This CDR3 has 13 residues. The CDR3 spells CASRGEGYQPQHF. CDR3 bases: TGTGCCAGCAGGGGAGAGGGATACCAGCCCCAGCATTTT. The whole variable domain, remainder taken from reference TRBV2 and TRBJ1-5, is EPEVTQTPSHQVTQMGQEVILRCVPISNHLYFYWYRQILGQKVEFLVSFYNNEISEKSEIFDDQFSVERPDGSNFTLKIRSTKLEDSAMYFCASRGEGYQPQHFGDGTRLSIL.

About this clone: Other DNA sequences in this specimen translate into the identical CDR3. V and J are TRBV19 and TRBJ2-7; 8 positions match TRBD1. Per the germline V gene, CDR1 is LNHDA and CDR2 is SQIVND (reference sequence). CDR3 length: 13 amino acids. V dropped 6 bases and J dropped 4; count of bases not matched to a gene: 5. The CDR3: CASSPGQDYEQYF. Here the CDR3 DNA reads TGTGCCAGTAGCCCGGGACAGGATTACGAGCAGTACTTC. The whole variable domain, filled in from reference TRBV19 and TRBJ2-7, reads DGGITQSPKYLFRKEGQNVTLSCEQNLNHDAMYWYRQDPGQGLRLIYYSQIVNDFQKGDIAEGYSVSREKKESFPLTVTSAQKNPTAFYLCASSPGQDYEQYFGPGTRLTVT.

V and J are TRBV5-1 and TRBJ1-1; 12 nucleotides agree with TRBD1. CDR3 length equals 15 residues. CDR1 and CDR2 from the germline V gene are SGHRS and YFSETQ. After removal of 7 bases from V and 4 bases from J, the junction contained 8 bases not matched to a gene. The CDR3 sequence: CASGDRGQGSTEAFF. CDR3 coding DNA: TGCGCCAGCGGGGACAGGGGGCAAGGGAGCACTGAAGCTTTCTTT.

The chain uses TRBV10-3 and TRBJ2-2, with D possibly matching TRBD1 (5 bases). The germline V and J ends were trimmed by 8 bases and 6 bases, with 10 bases remaining between them. The CDR3 length is 12 residues. Looked up from germline, CDR1 is ENHRY and CDR2 is SYGVKD. Here the CDR3 reads CAIWEGAGELFF. The CDR3 bases are TGTGCCATCTGGGAAGGGGCCGGGGAGCTGTTTTTT.

The rearrangement uses TRBV10-3 and TRBJ1-1, with D perhaps TRBD1 (5 bases). The CDR3 contains 15 residues. V dropped 3 bases and J dropped 2 bases, with 13 bases sitting between them. CDR1 is ENHRY, CDR2 SYGVKD, per germline. CDR3 residues: CAISEDSTTNTEAFF. CDR3 nucleotide sequence: TGTGCCATCAGTGAAGACAGTACTACCAACACTGAAGCTTTCTTT.

The rearrangement links TRBV5-5 to TRBJ1-2; TRBD1 matches at 7 bases. The CDR3 is made up of 14 amino acids. Germline CDR1 and CDR2: SGHKS and YYEKEE (reference sequence). J gave up 4 bases and V 4 bases, and 7 bases lay outside the gene matches. The DNA of the CDR3 is TGTGCCAGCAGCCTAGGGGGCGCCGTCTATGGCTACACCTTC. Its translation is CASSLGGAVYGYTF.

This clone has just one count. This rearrangement joins TRBV7-2 to TRBJ2-5; unclear D gene. V lost 9 bases to trimming and J lost 0 bases, with 14 bases between them. This CDR3 is 14 amino acids long. The germline V gene has CDR1 SGHTA and CDR2 FQGNSA. The CDR3 reads CASMNRAYQETQYF. The DNA for the CDR3 is TGTGCCAGTATGAACAGAGCCTACCAAGAGACCCAGTACTTC.